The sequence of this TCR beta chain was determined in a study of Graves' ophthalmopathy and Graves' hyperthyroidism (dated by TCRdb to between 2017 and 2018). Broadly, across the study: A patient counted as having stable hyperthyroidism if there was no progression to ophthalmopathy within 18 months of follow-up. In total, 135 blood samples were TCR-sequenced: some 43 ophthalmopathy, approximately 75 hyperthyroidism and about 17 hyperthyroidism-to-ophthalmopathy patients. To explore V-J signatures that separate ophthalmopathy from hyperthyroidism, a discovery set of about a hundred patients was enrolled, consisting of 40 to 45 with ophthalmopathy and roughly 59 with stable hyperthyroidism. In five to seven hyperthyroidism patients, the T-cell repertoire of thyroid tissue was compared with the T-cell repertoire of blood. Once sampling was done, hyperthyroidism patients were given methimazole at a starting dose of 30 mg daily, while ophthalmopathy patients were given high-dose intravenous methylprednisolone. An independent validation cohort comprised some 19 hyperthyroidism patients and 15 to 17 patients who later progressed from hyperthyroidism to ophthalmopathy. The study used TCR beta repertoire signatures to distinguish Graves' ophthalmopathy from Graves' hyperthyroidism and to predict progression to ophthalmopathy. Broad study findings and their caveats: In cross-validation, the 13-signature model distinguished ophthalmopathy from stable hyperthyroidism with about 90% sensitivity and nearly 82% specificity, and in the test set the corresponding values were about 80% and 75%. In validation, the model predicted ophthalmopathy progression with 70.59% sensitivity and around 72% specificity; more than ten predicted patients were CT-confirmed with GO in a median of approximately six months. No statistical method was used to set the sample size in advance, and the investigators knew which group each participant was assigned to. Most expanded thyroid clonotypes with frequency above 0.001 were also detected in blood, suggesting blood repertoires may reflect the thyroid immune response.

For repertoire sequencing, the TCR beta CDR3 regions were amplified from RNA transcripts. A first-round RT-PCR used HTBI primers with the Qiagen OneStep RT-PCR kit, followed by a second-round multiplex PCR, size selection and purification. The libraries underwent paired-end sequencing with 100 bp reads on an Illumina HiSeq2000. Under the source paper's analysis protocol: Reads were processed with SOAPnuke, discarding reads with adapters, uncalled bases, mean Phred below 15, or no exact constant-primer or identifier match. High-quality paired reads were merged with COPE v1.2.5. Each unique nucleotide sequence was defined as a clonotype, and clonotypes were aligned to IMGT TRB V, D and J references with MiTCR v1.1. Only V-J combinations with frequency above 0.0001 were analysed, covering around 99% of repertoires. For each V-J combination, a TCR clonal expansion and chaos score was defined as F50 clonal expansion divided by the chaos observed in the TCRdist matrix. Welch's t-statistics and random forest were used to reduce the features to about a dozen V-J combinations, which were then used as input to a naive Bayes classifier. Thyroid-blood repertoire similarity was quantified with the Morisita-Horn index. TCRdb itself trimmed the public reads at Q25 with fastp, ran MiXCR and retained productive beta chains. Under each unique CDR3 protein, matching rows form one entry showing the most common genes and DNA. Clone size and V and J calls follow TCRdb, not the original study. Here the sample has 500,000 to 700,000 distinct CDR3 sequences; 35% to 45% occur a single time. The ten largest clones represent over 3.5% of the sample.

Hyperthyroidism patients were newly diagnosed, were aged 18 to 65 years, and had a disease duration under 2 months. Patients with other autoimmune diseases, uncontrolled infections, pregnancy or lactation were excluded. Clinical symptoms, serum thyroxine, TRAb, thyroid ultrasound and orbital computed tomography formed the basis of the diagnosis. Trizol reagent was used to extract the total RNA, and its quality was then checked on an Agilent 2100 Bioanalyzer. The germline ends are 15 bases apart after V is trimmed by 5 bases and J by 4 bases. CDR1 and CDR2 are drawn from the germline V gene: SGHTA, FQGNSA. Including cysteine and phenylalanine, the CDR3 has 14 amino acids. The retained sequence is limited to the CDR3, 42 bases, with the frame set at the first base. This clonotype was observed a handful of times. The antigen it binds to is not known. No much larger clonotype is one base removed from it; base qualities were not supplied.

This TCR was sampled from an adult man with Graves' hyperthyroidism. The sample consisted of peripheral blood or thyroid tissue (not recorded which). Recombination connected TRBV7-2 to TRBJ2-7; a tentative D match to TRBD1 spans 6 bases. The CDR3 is CASSQASGVYEQYF. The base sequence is TGTGCCAGCAGCCAAGCCTCAGGGGTTTACGAGCAGTACTTC.